The 15 T cell receptor beta chains presented below share a single source sample, sequenced in a study of T cells in Graves' hyperthyroidism and ophthalmopathy. RNA transcripts served as the template for amplifying TCR beta CDR3 regions. The HTBI primer set was used in a first-round RT-PCR of the TCR CDR3. TCRdb reprocessed the multiplex PCR reads via MiXCR and lists one record per CDR3 protein. The data contain a few hundred thousand distinct CDR3 sequences, roughly a fifth of them singletons. Specimen: blood. Receptors were obtained from a man aged 45-60 years with Graves' ophthalmopathy.

As regards this clonotype: Given a much more abundant clone one base away, this may be a read error. The chain has TRBV6-1 and TRBJ1-1, with 8 bases identical to TRBD1. V lost 7 bases and J lost 1; bases outside the gene matches: 5. Germline V gene data show CDR1 as MNHNS and CDR2 as SASEGT. CDR3 size: 14 residues. In nucleotides, the CDR3 is TGTGCCAGCACTTTCGGGACAGGGAACACTGAAGCTTTCTTT. Translation: CASTFGTGNTEAFF.

This clonotype was observed many times. The rearrangement links TRBV3-1 to TRBJ2-5, with D uncertain. With 4 bases removed from V and 2 bases from J, the gap between germline ends came to 14 bases. The germline V gene has CDR1 LGHDT and CDR2 YNNKEL (reference sequence). The CDR3 has 15 residues. CDR3 residues: CASSPSALRQETQYF. CDR3 coding DNA: TGTGCCAGCAGCCCATCGGCCCTTCGACAAGAGACCCAGTACTTC.

This chain links TRBV2 with TRBJ2-7; 9 nucleotides match TRBD1. V trimming: 7 bases; J trimming: 6 bases; junction bases outside the gene matches: 13. This CDR3 has 15 residues. CDR1 SNHLY and CDR2 FYNNEI come from the germline V gene. The CDR3 region is CASTLDRDRAGEQYF. The DNA for the CDR3 is TGTGCCAGCACACTCGACCGGGACAGGGCAGGCGAGCAGTACTTC. Full variable domain (outside the CDR3, taken from reference TRBV2 and TRBJ2-7): EPEVTQTPSHQVTQMGQEVILRCVPISNHLYFYWYRQILGQKVEFLVSFYNNEISEKSEIFDDQFSVERPDGSNFTLKIRSTKLEDSAMYFCASTLDRDRAGEQYFGPGTRLTVT.

This clonotype was recorded at least ten times. This sequence joins TRBV5-1 and TRBJ2-7; D is perhaps TRBD1 (6 bases). The CDR3 contains 14 residues. Trimming pared 0 bases from V and 2 bases from J, leaving 9 bases between. CDR1 and CDR2 (germline): SGHRS, YFSETQ. CDR3 sequence reads: CASSLVTGPYEQYF. The CDR3 DNA reads TGCGCCAGCAGCTTGGTTACAGGGCCCTACGAGCAGTACTTC.

This clonotype was seen a handful of times. The chain has TRBV6-1 and TRBJ2-7, with TRBD1 identical over 9 bases. J lost 6 bases, V lost 4 bases, and 4 bases had no gene match. This CDR3 has 13 amino acids. CDR1 MNHNS and CDR2 SASEGT come from the germline V gene. CDR3 in amino acids: CASSGTGAAEQYF. The CDR3 nucleotides are TGTGCCAGCAGTGGGACAGGGGCTGCCGAGCAGTACTTC.

This chain connects TRBV6-1 to TRBJ1-3; D might be TRBD1 (6 bases). Germline loops: CDR1 MNHNS, CDR2 SASEGT. Trimming took off 4 bases at V and 0 bases at J, with 10 bases between the two ends. The CDR3 contains 15 residues. In DNA, the CDR3 is TGTGCCAGCAGTGCAGCAGGGGCCTCTGGAAACACCATATATTTT. Translation gives CASSAAGASGNTIYF.

This clonotype turned up a few times. The final CDR3 position lacks the conserved phenylalanine or tryptophan, pointing to a likely read error. The J gene is TRBJ1-5, the V gene TRBV20-1; D is undetermined. Trimming shortened V by 4 bases and J by 1 base, and 8 bases separated the two germline ends. Germline assignment: CDR1 DFQATT and CDR2 SNEGSKA (reference sequence). The CDR3 is 13 amino acids. The CDR3 loop is CSATSSSNQPQHS. In nucleotides, the CDR3 is TGCAGTGCTACATCCTCCAGCAATCAGCCCCAGCATTCT.

This clonotype was detected ten times or more. The rearrangement links TRBV30 to TRBJ2-1; 12 nucleotides align to TRBD1. Germline CDR1 is GTSNPN and CDR2 is SVGIG (reference sequence). V was clipped by 2 bases and J by 4 bases; unmatched bases: 3. The CDR3 extends over 15 amino acids. CDR3 region: CAWSSGQGAYNEQFF. CDR3 nucleotides: TGTGCCTGGAGTTCGGGACAGGGGGCTTACAATGAGCAGTTCTTC.

The chain recombines TRBV4-1 with TRBJ2-7; a weak D match, TRBD2 (6 bases). Trimming shortened V by 0 bases and J by 1 base, and 10 bases separated the two germline ends. The CDR3 consists of 15 residues. Germline V gene lookup returns CDR1 MGHRA and CDR2 YSYEKL. In nucleotides, the CDR3 is TGCGCCAGCAGCCAAGATGGGGGAGGATCCTACGAGCAGTACTTC. This gives the protein CASSQDGGGSYEQYF.

The CDR3 sequence is CSGGQGGEQYF. The CDR3 DNA follows: TGCAGCGGGGGACAGGGAGGCGAGCAGTACTTC. J is TRBJ2-7 and V is TRBV29-1; 9 positions agree with TRBD1. This CDR3 contains 11 residues. In germline, CDR1 is SQVTM, CDR2 ANQGSEA. V dropped 7 bases and J dropped 6; count of bases not matched to a gene: 4.

The genes are TRBV6-1 and TRBJ2-6, with 8 bases fitting TRBD1. With V trimmed by 5 bases and J by 1 base, 13 bases remained unmatched. CDR3 length: 19 residues. The V gene's germline CDR1 is MNHNS and CDR2 SASEGT. The CDR3 bases are TGTGCCAGCAGTTACCCGACAGGGGCCGCCCGTTCTGGGGCCAACGTCCTGACTTTC. This sequence encodes CASSYPTGAARSGANVLTF.

This chain links TRBV6-1 with TRBJ2-3; maybe TRBD1 (5 bases). CDR3 length: 16 residues. Trimming took off 6 bases at V and 2 bases at J, with 18 bases between the two ends. Per the germline V gene, CDR1 is MNHNS and CDR2 is SASEGT. CDR3 coding DNA: TGTGCCAGCAGCCCCTGGGGAACAGGATACACAGATACGCAGTATTTT. This sequence encodes CASSPWGTGYTDTQYF.

Ten or more counts support this clonotype. The rearrangement uses TRBV30 and TRBJ1-2, with D possibly matching TRBD1 (5 bases). This CDR3 contains 14 residues. Germline CDR1 reads GTSNPN; CDR2 reads SVGIG (reference sequence). V lost 0 bases and J lost 8, with 16 bases in between. The CDR3 DNA reads as TGTGCCTGGAGTGTCGGGGCGGGGACGACGGGCTACACCTTC. Translated: CAWSVGAGTTGYTF.

There are a few counts of this clonotype. This sequence may be a read error, since a much larger clone differs from it by one base. The V gene is TRBV29-1, the J gene TRBJ2-3, with 10 bases identical to TRBD2. The germline gives CDR1 SQVTM, CDR2 ANQGSEA. The CDR3 is 14 amino acids. This CDR3 reads CGAGLADITDTQYF. The CDR3 DNA reads as TGCGGCGCCGGACTAGCGGATATCACAGATACGCAGTATTTT.

This clonotype was counted ten times or more. An end of the junction differs from the germline gene, which may be a read error. The gene calls are TRBV7-7 and TRBJ2-1; D unresolved. This CDR3 region has 11 residues. Looked up from germline, CDR1 is SSHAT and CDR2 is FNYEAQ (reference sequence). CDR3 sequence: CASSPFGEQFF. Here the CDR3 DNA reads TGTGCTAGCAGTCCTTTCGGTGAGCAGTTCTTC.